Listed here are 25 T cell receptor beta chains from one sample, sequenced in a study of lymphopenia after photon versus proton radiotherapy. Some clones are missing from TCRdb's copy, which holds only in-frame ones; the method was immunoSEQ multiplex PCR. The data hold roughly 58,000 clones, with 75% to 90% observed a single time. The source was peripheral blood, collected from a patient treated with proton-based radiotherapy. These receptors originate from a man at least 80 years old with esophageal cancer.

V usage is TRBV4-3 and J usage is TRBJ1-6; D may be TRBD1 (5 bases). Trimming removed 0 bases from V and 13 bases from J, with 10 bases in between. The germline V gene encodes CDR1 LGHNA and CDR2 YSLEER. The CDR3 sequence is 13 residues long. CDR3 loop: CASSQDVGLPLHF. The CDR3 DNA sequence: TGCGCCAGCAGCCAAGACGTGGGGCTGCCCCTCCACTTT.

This chain joins TRBV5-1 and TRBJ1-5; a possible D gene is TRBD1 (6 bases). The CDR3 runs 15 residues. Germline CDR1 SGHRS, CDR2 YFSETQ. V shed 0 bases and J shed 6 bases, with 13 bases lying between them. The chain's CDR3 is CASSLEGDESQPQHF. The DNA of the CDR3 is TGCGCCAGCAGCTTGGAGGGGGATGAAAGTCAGCCCCAGCATTTT.

The V call is TRBV7-2, the J call TRBJ2-7; no clear D. The CDR3 consists of 12 residues. The V end lost 3 bases, the J end lost 3 bases, and 6 bases lay between the germline ends. Germline loops: CDR1 SGHTA, CDR2 FQGNSA. CDR3 loop: CASSFSGYEQYF. The DNA of the CDR3 is TGTGCCAGCAGCTTTTCAGGCTACGAGCAGTACTTC.

The chain links TRBV7-2 to TRBJ2-5; 9 nucleotides align to TRBD2. J was trimmed by 5 bases and V by 5 bases; bases with no gene match: 9. The CDR3 spans 15 residues. Germline V gene lookup returns CDR1 SGHTA and CDR2 FQGNSA. The CDR3 coding sequence is TGTGCCAGCAGCACCTACAGCGGGAGGAAGGAGACCCAGTACTTC. This translates into CASSTYSGRKETQYF.

The DNA of the CDR3 is TGCAGCGTTGGCAGCCTGGGAAGTGAGCCCCAGCATTTT. Its protein is CSVGSLGSEPQHF. This sequence joins TRBV29-1 and TRBJ1-5, with unresolved D. CDR1 SQVTM and CDR2 ANQGSEA come from the germline V gene. Trimming shortened V by 4 bases and J by 8 bases, and 15 bases separated the two germline ends. CDR3 size: 13 residues.

The chain carries TRBV27 and TRBJ2-2, with D uncertain. Between the trimmed V and J ends, which lost 7 bases and 7 bases, there was a span of 7 bases. This CDR3 is 11 amino acids long. Germline loops: CDR1 MNHEY, CDR2 SMNVEV (reference sequence). The CDR3 reads CASMFGGELFF. The CDR3 DNA reads TGTGCCAGCATGTTCGGCGGGGAGCTGTTTTTT.

CDR3 sequence: CSVEVYGLYGGYTF. The CDR3 DNA is TGCAGCGTTGAAGTCTACGGGTTGTATGGTGGCTACACCTTC. The chain joins TRBV29-1 to TRBJ1-2; D is unresolved. CDR1 SQVTM and CDR2 ANQGSEA come from the germline V gene. Trimming removed 1 base at V and 7 bases at J, with 16 bases between. The CDR3 is 14 residues long.

The chain carries TRBV6-5 and TRBJ2-7; possible D gene TRBD2, 7 bases. Trimming cost V 0 bases and J 0 bases, with 12 bases left between them. Germline V gene sequence: CDR1 MNHEY, CDR2 SVGAGI. The CDR3 loop spans 16 amino acids. CDR3 nucleotides: TGTGCCAGCAGTTACTCCCGCGGGGGCCTCTCCTACGAGCAGTACTTC. This encodes CASSYSRGGLSYEQYF.

This chain connects TRBV5-4 to TRBJ1-1, with D maybe TRBD1 (5 bases). The CDR3 runs to 13 residues. Trimming stripped 3 bases from V and 5 bases from J, with 11 bases between. Germline CDR1 reads SGHNT; CDR2 reads YYREEE (reference sequence). The CDR3 DNA is TGTGCCAGCAGCTATACCAAGGGGACTGAAGCTTTCTTT. This codes for CASSYTKGTEAFF.

This clone was seen just once. This rearrangement joins TRBV19 to TRBJ1-2; 10 bases align to TRBD1. Germline loops: CDR1 LNHDA, CDR2 SQIVND (reference sequence). V lost 4 bases to trimming and J lost 6 bases; unmatched junction nucleotides: 8. CDR3 size: 15 residues. This CDR3 reads CASSSRQGALHGYTF. In nucleotides, the CDR3 is TGTGCCAGTAGTAGCCGACAGGGGGCTTTACATGGCTACACCTTC.

The chain employs TRBV19 and TRBJ1-2, with a possible D match to TRBD1 (5 bases). This CDR3 has 15 residues. Germline assignment: CDR1 LNHDA and CDR2 SQIVND (reference sequence). V lost 7 bases and J 3 bases, leaving 18 bases between the germline ends. The CDR3 DNA reads TGTGCCAGTATCCCGGGGGATCCTTGGTACTATGGCTACACCTTC. Its protein product is CASIPGDPWYYGYTF.

The genes are TRBV6-5 and TRBJ1-1, with D possibly being TRBD1 (5 bases). The V end lost 7 bases, the J end lost 3 bases, and 12 bases lay between the germline ends. This CDR3 has 13 amino acids. Germline CDR1 is MNHEY and CDR2 is SVGAGI. CDR3 protein: CASTGTVYTEAFF. CDR3 nucleotides: TGTGCCAGCACCGGGACGGTCTACACTGAAGCTTTCTTT.

Only a few counts were recorded for this clone. The chain is built from TRBV27 and TRBJ1-1, with a possible D match to TRBD1 (5 bases). The CDR3 length is 15 residues. The germline CDR1 and CDR2 sequences are MNHEY and SMNVEV (reference sequence). Trimming shortened V by 1 base and J by 3 bases, and 12 bases separated the two germline ends. This chain's CDR3 is CASSLYGGKYTEAFF. The CDR3 DNA sequence: TGTGCCAGCAGTTTATACGGGGGAAAATACACTGAAGCTTTCTTT.

V is TRBV13 and J is TRBJ2-7; 7 bases map to TRBD1. Per germline, CDR1 PRHDT and CDR2 FYEKMQ (reference sequence). Trimming took 5 bases from V and 11 from J; bases not matched to a gene: 6. CDR3 length: 11 amino acids. As DNA, the CDR3 is TGTGCCAGCAGCAAAGGGACAGTGAAGTACTTC. It yields the protein CASSKGTVKYF.

The sample holds a few counts of this clone. The chain employs TRBV19 and TRBJ1-1, with D possibly TRBD1 on 5 matching bases. Germline assignment: CDR1 LNHDA and CDR2 SQIVND (reference sequence). The CDR3 has 13 amino acids. V was clipped by 6 bases and J by 1 base, with 9 bases between them. The CDR3 region has the DNA TGTGCCAGTAGAGGGACCAGGAACACTGAAGCTTTCTTT. Its protein product is CASRGTRNTEAFF. The full variable domain, completed using reference TRBV19 and TRBJ1-1, is DGGITQSPKYLFRKEGQNVTLSCEQNLNHDAMYWYRQDPGQGLRLIYYSQIVNDFQKGDIAEGYSVSREKKESFPLTVTSAQKNPTAFYLCASRGTRNTEAFFGQGTRLTVV.

This sequence joins TRBV4-2 and TRBJ2-2, with D hard to call. Between the trimmed V and J ends, which lost 2 bases and 4 bases, there was a span of 11 bases. CDR1 and CDR2 from the germline V gene are LGHNA and YNFKEQ. The CDR3 is made up of 15 amino acids. The CDR3 protein is CASSQPRAPTGELFF. The CDR3 nucleotides are TGTGCCAGCAGCCAACCCCGGGCCCCCACCGGGGAGCTGTTTTTT.

This clone was seen a single time. The V and J genes are TRBV7-2 and TRBJ2-7; the D call may be TRBD1 or TRBD2 (5 bases each). Trimming cost V 5 bases and J 7 bases, with 18 bases left between them. Germline CDR1 and CDR2: SGHTA and FQGNSA. The CDR3 totals 14 residues. CDR3 in amino acids: CASSPVRAPGEQYF. The DNA for the CDR3 is TGTGCCAGCAGCCCCGTCAGGGCCCCGGGGGAGCAGTACTTC.

The rearrangement links TRBV18 to TRBJ1-2; a weak D match, TRBD1 (5 bases). This CDR3 has 14 amino acids. Trimming took off 0 bases at V and 4 bases at J, with 9 bases between the two ends. Germline CDR1 KGHSH, CDR2 LQKENI. CDR3 sequence (DNA): TGTGCCAGCTCACCACCAGGGACGGTCTATGGCTACACCTTC. Translation gives CASSPPGTVYGYTF.

This rearrangement joins TRBV5-1 to TRBJ1-5; 9 bases agree with TRBD1. V shed 4 bases and J 5 bases; nucleotides not matched to a gene: 1. CDR1 is SGHRS, CDR2 YFSETQ, per germline. The CDR3 is made up of 13 amino acids. CDR3 DNA sequence: TGCGCCAGCAGCAGGGACAGGGATCAGCCCCAGCATTTT. This gives the protein CASSRDRDQPQHF.

The chain links TRBV6-8 to TRBJ2-5; 13 nucleotides line up with TRBD2. From germline, CDR1 is MNHGY and CDR2 SAAAGT. V shed 8 bases and J 3 bases; nucleotides not matched to a gene: 18. The CDR3 contains 19 residues. CDR3 DNA sequence: TGTGCCAGCTGGCCCGAACTAGGACTAGCGGGGGTTCTGAAAGAGACCCAGTACTTC. It is translated as CASWPELGLAGVLKETQYF.

This chain connects TRBV7-3 to TRBJ2-7, with 9 bases aligning to TRBD1. V dropped 5 bases and J dropped 7; count of bases not matched to a gene: 6. Germline-derived CDR1 and CDR2 are SGHTA and FQGTGA. The CDR3 spans 13 residues. In DNA, the CDR3 is TGTGCCAGCAGCCCAACAGGGGGCGTGGAGCAGTACTTC. Translation: CASSPTGGVEQYF. The whole variable domain, remainder taken from reference TRBV7-3 and TRBJ2-7, is GAGVSQTPSNKVTEKGKYVELRCDPISGHTALYWYRQSLGQGPEFLIYFQGTGAADDSGLPNDRFFAVRPEGSVSTLKIQRTERGDSAVYLCASSPTGGVEQYFGPGTRLTVT.

The J gene is TRBJ1-1, the V gene TRBV11-2; a possible D gene is TRBD1 (6 bases). Deletions cut 2 bases from V and 5 bases from J, with 24 bases between. Per germline, CDR1 SGHAT and CDR2 FQNNGV. The length of the CDR3 is 18 residues. CDR3 sequence reads: CASSLRGFRGTTRTEAFF. CDR3 bases: TGTGCCAGCAGCTTACGCGGGTTCAGGGGCACAACTCGGACTGAAGCTTTCTTT.

The rearrangement links TRBV9 to TRBJ2-3; D uncertain. Germline V gene sequence: CDR1 SGDLS, CDR2 YYNGEE. Between the trimmed V and J ends, which lost 2 bases and 6 bases, there was a span of 10 bases. The CDR3 loop spans 13 amino acids. CDR3 nucleotides: TGTGCCAGCAGCGTTGGGTTCGTGGATACGCAGTATTTT. This codes for CASSVGFVDTQYF.

This clone was counted between two and nine times. The chain carries TRBV9 and TRBJ2-7, with D hard to call. From germline, CDR1 is SGDLS and CDR2 YYNGEE. CDR3 length: 14 residues. Trimming left V 0 bases short and J 7 bases short, with 14 bases between. The CDR3, as DNA: TGTGCCAGCAGCGTAGGTGGAGCTTGGGCGGAGCAGTACTTC. This sequence encodes CASSVGGAWAEQYF. Full variable domain (outside the CDR3, taken from reference TRBV9 and TRBJ2-7): DSGVTQTPKHLITATGQRVTLRCSPRSGDLSVYWYQQSLDQGLQFLIQYYNGEERAKGNILERFSAQQFPDLHSELNLSSLELGDSALYFCASSVGGAWAEQYFGPGTRLTVT.

The rearrangement joins TRBV30 to TRBJ2-3, with D unclear. CDR1 GTSNPN and CDR2 SVGIG come from the germline V gene (reference sequence). V lost 2 bases, J lost 2 bases, and 17 bases lay in between. This CDR3 is 16 amino acids long. As DNA, the CDR3 is TGTGCCTGGAGTCTAGATATAGGCAGCCACACAGATACGCAGTATTTT. Translated, it gives CAWSLDIGSHTDTQYF.